The clone carrying this TCR beta chain was seen only once. Its antigen is as yet unknown. This record belongs to a study of shared clonotypes between healthy human individuals. The CDR3 is made up of 13 amino acids. V shed 4 bases and J shed 4 bases, with 10 bases lying between them. Per germline, CDR1 SGHTA and CDR2 FQGTGA. Produced via immunoSEQ multiplex PCR; TCRdb's table is partial and in-frame only. Of nearly 1 million clones listed, over 60% were seen once; the top ten hold around 1.5%. Findings and caveats of the study: In a handful of donors, around 5% of naive CD4 clonotypes appeared in common.

The chain joins TRBV7-3 to TRBJ1-1; D remains ambiguous. The sequence derives from a man aged 18 to 29 in good health. Source material: memory CD4+ T cells sorted from blood. As for subset: CD45RA-negative fraction. The CDR3 protein is CASSSTLFTEAFF. The CDR3 DNA is TGTGCCAGCAGCTCGACCCTATTCACTGAAGCTTTCTTT.